These T cell receptor beta chains were read from a single sample in a study of cytomegalovirus exposure and HLA in healthy donors. Generated by immunoSEQ multiplex PCR, the TCRdb table keeps only in-frame clones and is missing some. The repertoire holds approximately 140,000 clones, around 79% seen once, with roughly 4% in the top ten. Sequenced sample: PBMCs. The receptors come from a human donor in good health. Both conserved end residues are part of each CDR3. The D gene is left open where the match is weak. Clone size is given for some rows only: seen once, a few or many times, or a class if the clone is expanded.

v_gene	len	d_gene	j_gene	abundance	CDR3aa	CDR3nt
TRBV5-1	15	TRBD1	TRBJ1-2	-	CASSFRQTEQGGYTF	TGCGCCAGCAGCTTCCGACAGACTGAACAGGGGGGCTACACCTTC
TRBV18	12	TRBD1	TRBJ1-2	-	CASSWTGEGYTF	TGTGCCAGCTCATGGACAGGGGAAGGCTACACCTTC
TRBV29-1	14	TRBD1	TRBJ1-3	-	CSVSSTGVGNTIYF	TGCAGCGTATCCTCGACAGGGGTCGGAAACACCATATATTTT
TRBV7-9	15	-	TRBJ1-3	-	CASSLVGRLGDAIYF	TGTGCCAGCAGCTTAGTCGGACGGCTCGGGGATGCCATATATTTT
TRBV28	17	-	TRBJ1-2	-	CASSFPTAGVSYYGYTF	TGTGCCAGCAGTTTCCCTACCGCAGGGGTTTCCTACTATGGCTACACCTTC
TRBV5-1	18	-	TRBJ1-3	-	CASSLVGMQGLSGNTIYF	TGCGCCAGCAGCTTGGTCGGTATGCAGGGGCTCTCTGGAAACACCATATATTTT
TRBV6-5	14	-	TRBJ2-1	-	CASSYTREHGEQFF	TGTGCCAGCAGTTACACCAGGGAACATGGTGAGCAGTTCTTC
TRBV7-9	16	-	TRBJ2-3	-	CSSSPRQSLPADTQYF	TGTTCCAGCAGCCCTCGACAGAGCTTACCCGCAGATACGCAGTATTTT
TRBV9	13	TRBD1	TRBJ2-1	-	CASSGYRGSEQFF	TGTGCCAGCAGCGGGTACAGGGGCAGCGAGCAGTTCTTC
TRBV23-1	12	-	TRBJ1-6	-	CASNKGGSPLHF	TGCGCCAGCAACAAAGGGGGTTCACCCCTCCACTTT
TRBV5-1	17	TRBD2	TRBJ2-2	-	CASSLSPSGTHTGELFF	TGCGCCAGCAGCTTGAGCCCTAGCGGGACACACACCGGGGAGCTGTTTTTT
TRBV7-6	13	TRBD2	TRBJ2-2	once	CASSRGETGELFF	TGTGCCAGCAGCCGGGGGGAGACCGGGGAGCTGTTTTTT
TRBV7-9	15	-	TRBJ2-2	-	CASSPGHRDTGELFF	TGTGCCAGCAGCCCAGGCCACCGAGACACCGGGGAGCTGTTTTTT
TRBV28	14	-	TRBJ1-5	-	CASTPVFGNQPQHF	TGTGCCAGCACCCCGGTATTCGGCAATCAGCCCCAGCATTTT
TRBV19	13	-	TRBJ1-5	-	CASTWGPNQPQHF	TGTGCCAGTACCTGGGGGCCCAATCAGCCCCAGCATTTT
TRBV5-4	14	TRBD1	TRBJ2-7	-	CASSLDREGYEQYF	TGTGCCAGCAGCTTAGACAGGGAAGGCTACGAGCAGTACTTC
TRBV6-4	16	TRBD1	TRBJ1-1	-	CASRAKTGDGNPEAFF	TGTGCCAGCAGGGCCAAGACAGGGGATGGGAACCCTGAAGCTTTCTTT
TRBV19	16	TRBD2	TRBJ2-1	-	CASSMSAGGPSDEQFF	TGTGCCAGTAGTATGTCAGCGGGAGGGCCATCGGATGAGCAGTTCTTC
TRBV27	16	-	TRBJ2-3	-	CASSFMGGGGKDTQYF	TGTGCCAGCAGTTTTATGGGGGGAGGGGGTAAAGATACGCAGTATTTT
TRBV2	11	TRBD1	TRBJ2-1	-	CASWYRGNQFF	TGTGCCAGCTGGTACAGGGGAAATCAGTTCTTC
TRBV10-1	16	-	TRBJ2-1	-	CASSDQPPSSYNEQFF	TGCGCCAGCAGTGACCAACCCCCGAGCTCCTACAATGAGCAGTTCTTC
TRBV6-5	15	-	TRBJ1-5	few	CASSYSFSHNQPQHF	TGTGCCAGCAGTTACTCTTTTTCCCACAATCAGCCCCAGCATTTT
TRBV6-5	14	-	TRBJ1-1	-	CASKQATPQTEAFF	TGTGCCAGCAAGCAGGCCACACCTCAAACTGAAGCTTTCTTT
TRBV6-5	14	TRBD1	TRBJ1-1	-	CASSHPTGATEAFF	TGTGCCAGCAGTCACCCGACAGGGGCCACTGAAGCTTTCTTT